This T cell receptor (beta chain) was observed in a study of CD8 T cells in Susac syndrome. When the RNA was reverse transcribed, random hexamers were used with an input of about 0.5 to 1 ug. TCRdb re-called the immunoSEQ multiplex PCR reads with MiXCR, one entry per CDR3 protein. The table shows some 170,000 distinct CDR3 sequences, with 85% to 95% occurring only once. Germline V gene lookup returns CDR1 ENHRY and CDR2 SYGVKD. The CDR3 covers 14 residues. Germline trimming cut 6 bases from V and 3 bases from J; bases unmatched to any gene: 4. The source of this sequence is a human donor in good health. The sequenced sample was CD4+ T cells from PBMCs. V gene TRBV10-3 combines with J gene TRBJ2-3, with 9 nucleotides matching TRBD1. This CDR3 reads CAIRGTGSTDTQYF. The CDR3, as DNA: TGTGCCATCAGGGGGACAGGGTCGACAGATACGCAGTATTTT.